The 10 T cell receptor beta chains below were found in one sample sequenced in a study of T-cell memory formation after mild COVID-19. TCRdb re-derived calls from the 5' RACE reads in MiXCR, one entry per CDR3 protein. The sample carries some 450,000 distinct CDR3 sequences, about a sixth recorded once. Sequences were obtained from PBMCs or a T cell subset sorted from them (not recorded which). The receptors stem from a man between 18 and 29 years old who had mild COVID-19 (a few samples of this study predate the infection). Cell type and time point are not known.

This chain joins TRBV4-2 and TRBJ1-6; D not certain. Germline CDR1 and CDR2: LGHNA and YNFKEQ. V dropped 0 bases and J dropped 11 bases, with 17 bases sitting between them. This CDR3 region has 16 residues. Here the CDR3 DNA reads TGTGCCAGCAGCCAAGATCTGGGCGCCGTGGGGACACCCCTCCACTTT. Translated: CASSQDLGAVGTPLHF.

The chain links TRBV7-9 to TRBJ1-3; D is undetermined. The CDR3 totals 15 residues. Germline CDR1 SEHNR, CDR2 FQNEAQ (reference sequence). V was trimmed by 0 bases and J by 4 bases, leaving 10 bases between them. The CDR3 region has the DNA TGTGCCAGCAGCTTAGCGGGCGGGAAAGGAAACACCATATATTTT. It is translated as CASSLAGGKGNTIYF.

This clonotype came up a few times. The V and J genes are TRBV20-1 and TRBJ1-1; unclear D gene. The CDR3 has 12 amino acids. Per germline, CDR1 DFQATT and CDR2 SNEGSKA (reference sequence). Trimming removed 0 bases from V and 11 bases from J, with 13 bases in between. The CDR3 loop reads CSARDPRGKAFF. In DNA form, the CDR3 reads TGCAGTGCTAGAGATCCTCGGGGTAAGGCTTTCTTT.

The chain has TRBV7-2 and TRBJ1-1, with TRBD1 as a possible D gene (5 bases). V was pared by 3 bases and J by 4 bases, with 15 bases between. The germline V gene has CDR1 SGHTA and CDR2 FQGNSA. This CDR3 has 15 residues. Here the CDR3 DNA reads TGTGCCAGCAGCTTGGGTTCAGGGTTTGGCACTGAAGCTTTCTTT. It codes for CASSLGSGFGTEAFF.

In this sample, this clonotype turned up many times. The chain employs TRBV4-3 and TRBJ2-1, with 16 bases fitting TRBD2. J gave up 3 bases and V 4 bases, and 9 bases lay outside the gene matches. This CDR3 spans 19 amino acids. Per the germline V gene, CDR1 is LGHNA and CDR2 is YSLEER. DNA for the CDR3: TGCGCCAGCAGCCCAACGGGACTAGCGGGGGGGCCTCGCTACAATGAGCAGTTCTTC. It yields the protein CASSPTGLAGGPRYNEQFF.

The chain couples TRBV2 to TRBJ1-2; 8 nucleotides match TRBD1. Germline-derived CDR1 and CDR2 are SNHLY and FYNNEI. V shed 11 bases, J shed 1 base, and the junction held 9 bases outside the gene matches. The CDR3 runs to 14 residues. CDR3 coding DNA: TGTGCCCTGGCCCAACAGGGGGTTAACTATGGCTACACCTTC. Translated: CALAQQGVNYGYTF.

This clonotype was seen more than once but under ten times. This sequence joins TRBV7-8 and TRBJ2-1, with D tentatively TRBD1 or TRBD2 (6 bases each). CDR3 length: 18 residues. V was cut by 0 bases and J by 2 bases, with 17 bases left in between. Germline loops: CDR1 SGHVS, CDR2 FQNEAQ. The chain's CDR3 is CASSLALIGGGAYNEQFF. The CDR3 coding sequence is TGTGCCAGCAGCTTAGCGCTAATAGGGGGAGGCGCCTACAATGAGCAGTTCTTC.

This chain links TRBV4-1 with TRBJ2-1; TRBD1 agrees at 9 bases. The ends lost 7 bases at V and 10 bases at J; junction bases unmatched: 11. The CDR3 extends over 14 amino acids. CDR1 is MGHRA and CDR2 is YSYEKL in the germline V gene. CDR3 bases: TGCGCCAGCAACCCGGGACAGGGAAGCGGGGAGCAGTTCTTC. Its translation is CASNPGQGSGEQFF.

This clonotype was seen a handful of times. The V and J genes are TRBV7-2 and TRBJ2-3; the D call may be TRBD1 or TRBD2 (5 bases each). The CDR3 is made up of 13 amino acids. The V end was cut by 3 bases, the J end by 8 bases, with 12 bases between. Germline CDR1 SGHTA, CDR2 FQGNSA. CDR3 coding DNA: TGTGCCAGCAGCTTCGAGGGGTATGGTACGCAGTATTTT. It codes for CASSFEGYGTQYF. The full variable domain, with the rest looked up from reference TRBV7-2 and TRBJ2-3, is GAGVSQSPSNKVTEKGKDVELRCDPISGHTALYWYRQSLGQGLEFLIYFQGNSAPDKSGLPSDRFSAERTGGSVSTLTIQRTQQEDSAVYLCASSFEGYGTQYFGPGTRLTVL.

Points on this clonotype: Mismatch with germline at one junction end may stem from a read error. The genes are TRBV2 and TRBJ1-4; D is perhaps TRBD1 (5 bases). Germline CDR1 and CDR2: SNHLY and FYNNEI. This CDR3 has 18 amino acids. The CDR3 region is CDSCLWLGTEATNEKLFF. CDR3 DNA sequence: TGTGACAGCTGCCTATGGTTGGGGACGGAGGCAACTAATGAAAAACTGTTTTTT.